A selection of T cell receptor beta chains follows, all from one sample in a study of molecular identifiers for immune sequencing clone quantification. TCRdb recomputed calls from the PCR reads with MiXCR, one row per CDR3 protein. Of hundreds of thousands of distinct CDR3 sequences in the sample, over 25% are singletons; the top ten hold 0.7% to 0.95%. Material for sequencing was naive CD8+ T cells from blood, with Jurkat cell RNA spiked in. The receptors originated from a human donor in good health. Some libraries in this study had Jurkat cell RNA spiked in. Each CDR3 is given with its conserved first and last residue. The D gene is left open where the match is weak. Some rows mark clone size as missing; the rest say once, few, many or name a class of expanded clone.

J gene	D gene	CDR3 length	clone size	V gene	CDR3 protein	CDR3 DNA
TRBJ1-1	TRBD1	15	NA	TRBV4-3	CASSQDGTGGTEAFF	TGCGCCAGCAGCCAAGACGGGACAGGGGGCACTGAAGCTTTCTTT
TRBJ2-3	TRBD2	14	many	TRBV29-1	CSVQGHGGTDTQYF	TGCAGCGTTCAAGGCCACGGGGGGACAGATACGCAGTATTTT
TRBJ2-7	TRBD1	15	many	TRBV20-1	CSARERPGTAYEQYF	TGCAGTGCTAGAGAGAGGCCCGGGACAGCCTACGAGCAGTACTTC
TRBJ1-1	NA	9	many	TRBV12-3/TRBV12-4	CATGPEAFF	TGTGCCACCGGACCTGAAGCTTTCTTT
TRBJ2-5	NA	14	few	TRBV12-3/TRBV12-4	CASSSTPLGETQYF	TGTGCCAGCAGTTCGACTCCTCTTGGGGAGACCCAGTACTTC
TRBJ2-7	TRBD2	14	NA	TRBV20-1	CSVESGELYYERFF	TGCAGTGTTGAAAGCGGGGAGCTGTACTACGAGCGGTTCTTC
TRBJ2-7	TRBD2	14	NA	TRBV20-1	CSARDRGGAFEQYF	TGCAGTGCTAGAGACCGCGGGGGGGCTTTCGAGCAGTACTTC
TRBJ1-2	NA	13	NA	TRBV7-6	CASSAGPAWGYTF	TGTGCCAGCAGCGCCGGCCCCGCCTGGGGCTACACCTTC
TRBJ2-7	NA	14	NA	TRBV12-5	CASATSLKSYDQYF	TGTGCTAGTGCCACTTCGCTGAAGTCATACGATCAGTACTTC
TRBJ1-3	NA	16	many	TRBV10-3	CAITAMTGGSGNTIYF	TGTGCCATCACCGCGATGACGGGCGGCTCTGGAAACACCATATATTTT
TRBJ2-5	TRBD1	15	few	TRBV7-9	CASSSRQGEIETQYF	TGTGCCAGCAGCTCCCGACAGGGTGAAATTGAGACCCAGTACTTC
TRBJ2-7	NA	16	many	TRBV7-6	CASSLATVQGGYEQYF	TGTGCCAGCAGCTTAGCGACAGTACAGGGAGGGTACGAGCAGTACTTC
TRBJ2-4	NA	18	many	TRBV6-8	CASSYSLGRASAKNIQYF	TGTGCCAGCAGTTACTCCTTAGGCAGGGCGTCGGCCAAAAACATTCAGTACTTC
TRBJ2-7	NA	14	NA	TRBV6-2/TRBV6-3	CASSSRGYSYEQYF	TGTGCCAGCAGTTCGAGGGGATACTCCTACGAGCAGTACTTC
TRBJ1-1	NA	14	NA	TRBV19	CASSTSGRYTDAFF	TGTGCCAGTAGTACCTCCGGGCGGTACACTGACGCTTTCTTT
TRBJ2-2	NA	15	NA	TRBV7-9	CASSYDRKDTGELFF	TGTGCCAGCAGCTACGACAGAAAGGACACCGGGGAGCTGTTTTTT